Each of the 13 T cell receptor beta chains below was sequenced from the same sample in a study of blood T cell repertoires in COVID-19. The protocol was immunoSEQ multiplex PCR, while the TCRdb copy is restricted to in-frame clones and leaves out a portion. The sample carries just over 95,000 clones, approximately 87% recorded once. The source material was peripheral blood. These receptors came from a human donor in a cohort sampled during active COVID-19.

The V call is TRBV5-1, the J call TRBJ1-2; D is perhaps TRBD1 (5 bases). The CDR3 length is 14 residues. The germline V and J ends were trimmed by 0 bases and 7 bases, with 13 bases remaining between them. Looked up from germline, CDR1 is SGHRS and CDR2 is YFSETQ. CDR3 amino acids: CASSLGRSQGGYTF. For the CDR3, the DNA is TGCGCCAGCAGCTTGGGCAGGTCGCAGGGTGGCTACACCTTC.

CDR3 in amino acids: CASSRTGSYEQYF. CDR3 sequence (DNA): TGTGCCAGCAGTCGGACAGGCTCCTACGAGCAGTACTTC. The chain is built from TRBV6-5 and TRBJ2-7; 7 bases map to TRBD1. The germline CDR1 and CDR2 sequences are MNHEY and SVGAGI. Losses at the gene ends were 5 bases for V and 0 bases for J; bases not matched to a gene: 1. CDR3 length equals 13 residues.

This rearrangement joins TRBV3-1 (or the pseudogene TRBV3-2) to TRBJ2-7; TRBD2 agrees at 8 bases. The CDR3 length is 14 residues. Germline V lookup: CDR1 LGHDT, CDR2 YNNKEL (reference sequence). With V trimmed by 3 bases and J by 0 bases, 1 base remained unmatched. The CDR3 coding sequence is TGTGCCAGCAGCCACGGGGGGGGCTCCTACGAGCAGTACTTC. Protein: CASSHGGGSYEQYF.

The gene calls are TRBV15 and TRBJ2-7; possible D gene TRBD2, 6 bases. The CDR3 spans 16 residues. Trimming removed 0 bases from V and 7 bases from J, with 19 bases in between. Germline CDR1 LNHNV, CDR2 YYDKDF (reference sequence). CDR3 sequence reads: CATSRDLPRAGGEQYF. The DNA for the CDR3 is TGTGCCACCAGCAGAGATTTACCCCGAGCGGGTGGGGAGCAGTACTTC. Filled out from reference TRBV15 and TRBJ2-7, the complete variable domain reads DAMVIQNPRYQVTQFGKPVTLSCSQTLNHNVMYWYQQKSSQAPKLLFHYYDKDFNNEADTPDNFQSRRPNTSFCFLDIRSPGLGDTAMYLCATSRDLPRAGGEQYFGPGTRLTVT.

Turning to this clone: The same CDR3 arises from other DNA sequences in this sample as well. The rearrangement uses TRBV30 and TRBJ1-6; TRBD1 agrees at 7 bases. This CDR3 comprises 15 residues. The V gene end was trimmed by 6 bases and the J gene end by 0 bases; junction bases not matched to a gene: 5. Per the germline V gene, CDR1 is GTSNPN and CDR2 is SVGIG (reference sequence). For the CDR3, the DNA is TGTGCCTGCCGGGACAGCAGCTCCTATAATTCACCCCTCCACTTT. The encoded protein is CACRDSSSYNSPLHF.

The chain employs TRBV7-3 and TRBJ2-2; D remains unclear. The CDR3 length is 14 residues. Looked up from germline, CDR1 is SGHTA and CDR2 is FQGTGA. Trimming removed 4 bases from V and 0 bases from J, with 6 bases in between. CDR3 region: CASSSTANTGELFF. The CDR3 nucleotides read TGTGCCAGCAGCTCAACCGCGAACACCGGGGAGCTGTTTTTT.

The chain carries TRBV9 and TRBJ1-2; D may be TRBD1 (6 bases). The CDR3 spans 16 residues. Germline-derived CDR1 and CDR2 are SGDLS and YYNGEE. The germline V and J ends were trimmed by 6 bases and 0 bases, with 18 bases remaining between them. CDR3 protein: CASTPAGTPTNYGYTF. The CDR3 bases are TGTGCCAGCACTCCCGCCGGGACACCGACTAACTATGGCTACACCTTC. Based on the CDR3 plus reference TRBV9 and TRBJ1-2, the full variable domain is DSGVTQTPKHLITATGQRVTLRCSPRSGDLSVYWYQQSLDQGLQFLIQYYNGEERAKGNILERFSAQQFPDLHSELNLSSLELGDSALYFCASTPAGTPTNYGYTFGSGTRLTVV.

J is TRBJ1-4 and V is TRBV5-1; no clear D. The V gene's germline CDR1 is SGHRS and CDR2 YFSETQ. The CDR3 has 13 amino acids. Trimming removed 4 bases at V and 7 bases at J, with 11 bases between. CDR3 in DNA: TGCGCCAGCAGCCGGGGTCTCTCTGAAAAACTGTTTTTT. Protein sequence: CASSRGLSEKLFF.

The chain combines TRBV2 with TRBJ1-4, with a tentative D call TRBD1 (5 bases). CDR1 is SNHLY, CDR2 FYNNEI, per germline. Between the trimmed V and J ends, which lost 3 bases and 8 bases, there was a span of 10 bases. The CDR3 runs 13 residues. DNA for the CDR3: TGTGCCAGCAGTGAGCTAGGGGTGGAAAAACTGTTTTTT. As protein: CASSELGVEKLFF.

This clone was counted only a few times. The J gene is TRBJ1-2, the V gene TRBV6-5; no definite D call. The CDR3 is 13 amino acids. Germline V CDR1 and CDR2: MNHEY, SVGAGI. V was clipped by 2 bases and J by 3 bases, with 7 bases between them. The chain's CDR3 is CASSYDGDYGYTF. CDR3 in DNA: TGTGCCAGCAGTTACGACGGAGACTATGGCTACACCTTC.

This rearrangement joins TRBV11-3 to TRBJ2-1; D may be TRBD2 (6 bases). V lost 5 bases and J lost 10, with 21 bases in between. Germline V gene lookup returns CDR1 SGHNT and CDR2 YENEEA. The CDR3 is 15 residues long. CDR3 sequence reads: CASSPNPIGAGEQFF. The CDR3 DNA is TGTGCCAGCAGCCCTAACCCCATAGGGGCGGGGGAGCAGTTCTTC.

The chain links TRBV30 to TRBJ1-1; D possibly corresponds to TRBD1 (5 bases). V lost 3 bases and J lost 7, with 9 bases in between. Germline lookup yields CDR1 GTSNPN and CDR2 SVGIG (reference sequence). The CDR3 runs to 11 residues. The CDR3 bases are TGTGCCTGGAGGCTACAGGTTGAAGCTTTCTTT. Translating it yields CAWRLQVEAFF.

The J gene is TRBJ2-7, the V gene TRBV6-5; 13 bases map to TRBD2. The CDR3 loop spans 15 amino acids. Germline CDR1 is MNHEY and CDR2 is SVGAGI. With V trimmed by 0 bases and J by 6 bases, 2 bases remained unmatched. The CDR3: CASSYSLAGGPEQYF. The CDR3 DNA sequence: TGTGCCAGCAGTTACTCACTAGCGGGAGGGCCCGAGCAGTACTTC.